The 29 T cell receptor beta chains below all came from one sample that was sequenced in a study of blood T cell repertoires in COVID-19. TCRdb's table, derived via immunoSEQ multiplex PCR, lists solely in-frame clones and lacks some. The repertoire holds 60,000 to 65,000 clones, with 74% as singletons. Sequencing was carried out using peripheral blood. Receptor source: a woman of 80 years or more with acute or convalescent COVID-19.

The V gene is TRBV30, the J gene TRBJ2-2, with 8 positions matching TRBD1. The CDR3 length is 16 residues. V was clipped by 2 bases and J by 3 bases; unmatched bases: 8. The germline gives CDR1 GTSNPN, CDR2 SVGIG (reference sequence). CDR3 coding DNA: TGTGCCTGGAGTAAGGCAGGGGGCTTCTACACCGGGGAGCTGTTTTTT. It specifies CAWSKAGGFYTGELFF.

The rearrangement uses TRBV27 and TRBJ2-7, with 14 nucleotides matching TRBD2. The V gene end was trimmed by 6 bases and the J gene end by 1 base; junction bases not matched to a gene: 8. In germline, CDR1 is MNHEY, CDR2 SMNVEV (reference sequence). The CDR3 covers 17 residues. CDR3 amino acids: CASRRLAGGPRSYEQYF. CDR3 nucleotide sequence: TGTGCCAGCAGAAGACTAGCGGGAGGGCCCAGATCCTACGAGCAGTACTTC.

This clone has just a few counts. The chain carries TRBV4-1 and TRBJ2-7, with 8 bases lining up with TRBD2. With 0 bases clipped from V and 6 bases from J, the junction kept 4 bases outside the gene matches. Germline CDR1 is MGHRA and CDR2 is YSYEKL. The CDR3 spans 14 residues. The CDR3 loop is CASSQDHGRVEQYF. The CDR3 bases are TGCGCCAGCAGCCAAGATCACGGGAGGGTCGAGCAGTACTTC.

The chain joins TRBV11-2 to TRBJ2-2, with D unresolved. Germline V gene sequence: CDR1 SGHAT, CDR2 FQNNGV. The ends were cut back, 5 bases at V and 6 bases at J, with 13 bases in the middle. The CDR3 has 14 amino acids. This CDR3 reads CASSQPIGPGELFF. The DNA of the CDR3 is TGTGCCAGCAGCCAACCCATTGGCCCCGGGGAGCTGTTTTTT.

V gene TRBV5-1 combines with J gene TRBJ2-1; 10 bases align to TRBD1. Trimming took 0 bases from V and 5 from J; bases not matched to a gene: 2. CDR1 and CDR2 (germline): SGHRS, YFSETQ. The CDR3 runs to 15 residues. DNA of the CDR3: TGCGCCAGCAGCTTGGGACAGGGGGCCCACAATGAGCAGTTCTTC. Translation: CASSLGQGAHNEQFF.

The chain couples TRBV10-1 to TRBJ1-1, with unresolved D. Germline V CDR1 and CDR2: WNHNN, SYGVQD (reference sequence). Trimming removed 0 bases from V and 1 base from J, with 12 bases in between. This CDR3 is built from 16 residues. The CDR3 bases are TGCGCCAGCAGTGAGTCGAGGGTTGGAGGGAACACTGAAGCTTTCTTT. It is translated as CASSESRVGGNTEAFF.

The chain couples TRBV9 to TRBJ2-3, with 10 bases identical to TRBD2. The CDR3 has 15 amino acids. The V gene end was trimmed by 3 bases and the J gene end by 1 base; junction bases not matched to a gene: 2. Germline assignment: CDR1 SGDLS and CDR2 YYNGEE. This CDR3 reads CASSAGTSGTDTQYF. DNA of the CDR3: TGTGCCAGCAGCGCCGGGACTAGCGGCACAGATACGCAGTATTTT.

This rearrangement joins TRBV30 to TRBJ1-5, with D unclear. The CDR3 is 12 residues long. CDR1 GTSNPN and CDR2 SVGIG come from the germline V gene (reference sequence). V was trimmed by 2 bases and J by 4 bases, leaving 6 bases between them. DNA for the CDR3: TGTGCCTGGAGTCCTACGAATCAGCCCCAGCATTTT. Translating it yields CAWSPTNQPQHF.

This chain links TRBV27 with TRBJ2-1; 13 positions match TRBD2. Germline values: CDR1 MNHEY, CDR2 SMNVEV (reference sequence). This CDR3 is built from 15 residues. Trimming cost V 4 bases and J 5 bases; bases outside gene matches: 2. This CDR3 is CASSWTSGSNNEQFF. CDR3 nucleotides: TGTGCCAGCAGTTGGACTAGCGGGAGTAACAATGAGCAGTTCTTC.

This clone was seen a handful of times. The chain couples TRBV29-1 to TRBJ2-1; TRBD2 aligns across 13 bases. The CDR3 has 15 residues. J was trimmed by 3 bases and V by 5 bases; bases with no gene match: 4. The germline V gene encodes CDR1 SQVTM and CDR2 ANQGSEA. This chain's CDR3 is CSVPGTSGVYNEQFF. DNA for the CDR3: TGCAGCGTTCCTGGGACTAGCGGGGTCTACAATGAGCAGTTCTTC.

The genes are TRBV5-4 and TRBJ2-1, with TRBD2 identical over 9 bases. CDR3 size: 14 residues. Germline V gives CDR1 SGHNT, CDR2 YYREEE (reference sequence). The J segment lost 5 bases and the V segment lost 4 bases, leaving 4 bases of the junction unmatched. The CDR3 DNA is TGTGCCAGCAGCGGGACTAGCTACGACAATGAGCAGTTCTTC. Translated: CASSGTSYDNEQFF.

V is TRBV10-3 and J is TRBJ1-2, with 7 nucleotides matching TRBD1. This CDR3 region has 17 residues. CDR1 and CDR2 (germline): ENHRY, SYGVKD. Trimming removed 3 bases from V and 6 bases from J; junction bases left unmatched: 16. The CDR3 DNA is TGTGCCATCAGTGATATAGTTAAGACAGGGAGTAGAAATGGCTACACCTTC. Translated, it gives CAISDIVKTGSRNGYTF.

The chain employs TRBV24-1 and TRBJ2-2; D remains unclear. V was cut by 1 base and J by 7 bases, with 6 bases left in between. This CDR3 region has 13 residues. CDR1 is KGHDR, CDR2 SFDVKD, per germline. The CDR3 nucleotides read TGTGCCACCAGTGATTTTCAGGTCGGGGAGCTGTTTTTT. Protein sequence: CATSDFQVGELFF.

This rearrangement joins TRBV5-1 to TRBJ2-1; 7 positions agree with TRBD2. Per the germline V gene, CDR1 is SGHRS and CDR2 is YFSETQ. The junction had 9 bases not matched to a gene; V was cut back by 0 bases and J by 6 bases. The CDR3 covers 16 residues. CDR3 bases: TGCGCCAGCAGCTTGGCCCCTCGGGAGGTGCTCAATGAGCAGTTCTTC. Residues: CASSLAPREVLNEQFF.

The chain joins TRBV4-1 to TRBJ2-5, with TRBD2 matching over 11 bases. This CDR3 is 16 amino acids long. Germline V gives CDR1 MGHRA, CDR2 YSYEKL. V shed 4 bases, J shed 1 base, and the junction held 5 bases outside the gene matches. The CDR3 DNA reads as TGCGCCAGCAGCCGGGGGACTAGCGGATCCCAAGAGACCCAGTACTTC. It is translated as CASSRGTSGSQETQYF.

This rearrangement joins TRBV5-1 to TRBJ2-2; TRBD1 is a possible D gene (6 bases). CDR3 length: 15 amino acids. The V gene lost 2 bases and the J gene lost 6 bases, with 14 bases spanning the gap. Germline CDR1 SGHRS, CDR2 YFSETQ. This chain's CDR3 is CASSFDSGDPGELFF. The CDR3 DNA reads as TGCGCCAGCAGCTTTGATTCAGGGGATCCCGGGGAGCTGTTTTTT. Full variable domain (outside the CDR3, taken from reference TRBV5-1 and TRBJ2-2): KAGVTQTPRYLIKTRGQQVTLSCSPISGHRSVSWYQQTPGQGLQFLFEYFSETQRNKGNFPGRFSGRQFSNSRSEMNVSTLELGDSALYLCASSFDSGDPGELFFGEGSRLTVL.

The chain uses TRBV3-1 (or the pseudogene TRBV3-2) and TRBJ1-2, with a weak D call TRBD1 (5 bases). CDR1 and CDR2 from the germline V gene are LGHDT and YNNKEL (reference sequence). The CDR3 is 12 residues long. V gave up 1 base and J gave up 5 bases, with 5 bases separating them. CDR3 amino acids: CASSQAGYGYTF. CDR3 in DNA: TGTGCCAGCAGCCAAGCAGGGTATGGCTACACCTTC.

The V call is TRBV5-6, the J call TRBJ2-7; D is perhaps TRBD2 (6 bases). Germline V gives CDR1 SGHDT, CDR2 YYEEEE. With 3 bases removed from V and 0 bases from J, the gap between germline ends came to 13 bases. The CDR3 is 15 amino acids. Written as DNA, the CDR3 is TGTGCCAGCAGCTCATTTAGCGGCATCTCCTACGAGCAGTACTTC. Encoded protein: CASSSFSGISYEQYF.

The V call is TRBV5-1, the J call TRBJ2-1, with TRBD2 as a possible D gene (5 bases). The CDR3 extends over 13 amino acids. CDR1 is SGHRS, CDR2 YFSETQ, per germline. V dropped 1 base and J dropped 7 bases, with 9 bases sitting between them. CDR3 bases: TGCGCCAGCAGCTTGACTGGAGGAAATGAGCAGTTCTTC. It yields the protein CASSLTGGNEQFF. Combining the CDR3 with reference TRBV5-1 and TRBJ2-1 gives the whole variable domain KAGVTQTPRYLIKTRGQQVTLSCSPISGHRSVSWYQQTPGQGLQFLFEYFSETQRNKGNFPGRFSGRQFSNSRSEMNVSTLELGDSALYLCASSLTGGNEQFFGPGTRLTVL.

V and J are TRBV6-5 and TRBJ2-2; 10 bases map to TRBD1. In germline, CDR1 is MNHEY, CDR2 SVGAGI. The trim removed 6 bases at V and 5 bases at J, leaving 6 bases unmatched. The CDR3 runs to 15 residues. The CDR3 region has the DNA TGTGCCAGCAGGGGGACAGGGGTGGAAACCGGGGAGCTGTTTTTT. Its protein is CASRGTGVETGELFF.

The chain carries TRBV28 and TRBJ2-1; 8 bases line up with TRBD2. CDR1 and CDR2 from the germline V gene are MDHEN and SYDVKM. CDR3 length: 15 residues. Trimming removed 7 bases from V and 4 bases from J; junction bases left unmatched: 9. The CDR3 loop is CASKSGGRRYNEQFF. CDR3 in DNA: TGTGCCAGCAAAAGCGGCGGGAGGAGATACAATGAGCAGTTCTTC.

This chain connects TRBV19 to TRBJ2-7; the match to TRBD1 covers 10 bases. The CDR3 loop spans 15 amino acids. The V gene end was trimmed by 5 bases and the J gene end by 7 bases; junction bases not matched to a gene: 11. Per the germline V gene, CDR1 is LNHDA and CDR2 is SQIVND (reference sequence). The CDR3 region has the DNA TGTGCCAGTAGTCTCCCGGGACAGGGGTCTCGGGAGCAGTACTTC. This codes for CASSLPGQGSREQYF.

This clone has just one count. The V gene is TRBV18, the J gene TRBJ1-4; D is unresolved. Germline V gene lookup returns CDR1 KGHSH and CDR2 LQKENI. V gave up 2 bases and J gave up 5 bases, with 12 bases separating them. The CDR3 consists of 15 residues. The CDR3 nucleotides are TGTGCCAGCTCACCAATACGGGATCTAAATGAAAAACTGTTTTTT. Amino acid sequence: CASSPIRDLNEKLFF.

A few counts support this clone. This chain joins TRBV25-1 and TRBJ2-1; 9 nucleotides line up with TRBD1. There are 15 residues in the CDR3. V lost 5 bases, J lost 2 bases, and 4 bases stayed unmatched. Germline V CDR1 and CDR2: MGHDK, SYGVNS. The CDR3 nucleotides are TGTGCCAGCAGTTCCCGGGACAGGGCCTACAATGAGCAGTTCTTC. The encoded protein is CASSSRDRAYNEQFF.

CDR3 amino acids: CASSLDVTGDLAGAYEQYF. In DNA, the CDR3 is TGTGCCAGCAGCTTAGACGTGACAGGAGATCTAGCGGGCGCGTACGAGCAGTACTTC. The V gene is TRBV7-2, the J gene TRBJ2-7; 8 nucleotides align to TRBD2. Germline V gene data show CDR1 as SGHTA and CDR2 as FQGNSA. J lost 4 bases, V lost 1 base, and 18 bases had no gene match. CDR3 length: 19 residues.

The CDR3 nucleotides read TGTGCCAGCAGCTTAGTGGACAGGAACCACGAGCAGTACTTC. Translated, it gives CASSLVDRNHEQYF. The V gene is TRBV7-8, the J gene TRBJ2-7; 7 bases match TRBD1. The ends lost 1 base at V and 5 bases at J; junction bases unmatched: 5. CDR3 size: 14 residues. The germline V gene encodes CDR1 SGHVS and CDR2 FQNEAQ. Full variable domain (rest looked up from reference TRBV7-8 and TRBJ2-7): GAGVSQSPRYKVAKRGQDVALRCDPISGHVSLFWYQQALGQGPEFLTYFQNEAQLDKSGLPSDRFFAERPEGSVSTLKIQRTQQEDSAVYLCASSLVDRNHEQYFGPGTRLTVT.

This clone was seen only a few times. The CDR3 is CASSLGSGGTDTQYF. CDR3 sequence (DNA): TGTGCCAGCAGCTTAGGTTCAGGGGGCACAGATACGCAGTATTTT. The chain links TRBV11-2 to TRBJ2-3; perhaps TRBD1 as D (6 bases). Germline loops: CDR1 SGHAT, CDR2 FQNNGV. The CDR3 contains 15 residues. V was cut by 1 base and J by 1 base, with 9 bases left in between.

This chain's CDR3 is CASSPSRLAGTDNEQFF. CDR3 nucleotides: TGCGCCAGCAGCCCAAGCCGACTAGCGGGGACAGACAATGAGCAGTTCTTC. V is TRBV5-1 and J is TRBJ2-1; 11 positions match TRBD2. The CDR3 runs 17 residues. Trimming at V came to 4 bases and at J to 5 bases, leaving 11 bases not matched to a gene. The germline V gene has CDR1 SGHRS and CDR2 YFSETQ. The full variable domain, with the rest looked up from reference TRBV5-1 and TRBJ2-1, is KAGVTQTPRYLIKTRGQQVTLSCSPISGHRSVSWYQQTPGQGLQFLFEYFSETQRNKGNFPGRFSGRQFSNSRSEMNVSTLELGDSALYLCASSPSRLAGTDNEQFFGPGTRLTVL.

This clone has a handful of counts. The chain joins TRBV6-4 to TRBJ1-2; D is ambiguous. CDR3 size: 14 residues. CDR1 and CDR2 (germline): MRHNA, SNTAGT. Trimming cost V 0 bases and J 8 bases, with 13 bases left between them. CDR3 in amino acids: CASSDSWRGGGYTF. In DNA, the CDR3 is TGTGCCAGCAGTGACTCGTGGCGAGGAGGCGGCTACACCTTC.